This T cell receptor (beta chain) was found in a study of cytomegalovirus exposure and HLA in healthy donors. General study points: Reportedly, diagnosis of cytomegalovirus status by the classifier showed high specificity and sensitivity. Association with HLA alleles at 0.05 false discovery rate was found for 16,951 TCR beta sequences in a later analysis.

The PCR employed 60 Vbeta primers together with 13 Jbeta primers. Per the study methods: Unique TCR beta chains totaled some 81 million in a later count, with roughly 10 million of them shared. The method was immunoSEQ multiplex PCR; TCRdb's version includes in-frame clones alone and lacks a portion of them. V and J calls and clone size are given by that table; D and trimming were obtained from the DNA. The sample has roughly 160,000 clones; 65% to 80% are singletons. Comments on this clone: Its antigen is undetermined.

The sequencing input was PBMCs. The TCR comes from a woman aged 50 to 60 in good health and CMV-seropositive.

DNA of the CDR3: TGCAGCGTTGCCCGGGACAGGTTCGGGGATACGCAGTATTTT. Amino acids: CSVARDRFGDTQYF. The chain carries TRBV29-1 and TRBJ2-3; 8 nucleotides align to TRBD1. CDR3 length: 14 amino acids. V trimming: 4 bases; J trimming: 6 bases; junction bases outside the gene matches: 9. Germline CDR1 reads SQVTM; CDR2 reads ANQGSEA.